This is a list of T cell receptor beta chains from one sample in a study of CD8 T cells in Susac syndrome. TCRdb recomputed calls from the immunoSEQ multiplex PCR reads with MiXCR, one row per CDR3 protein. The data hold 85,000 to 130,000 distinct CDR3 sequences, with roughly 94% observed a single time. The sequencing sample was made of CD8+ T cells from PBMCs. The origin of the receptors is a human donor with Susac syndrome. Both conserved end residues are part of each CDR3. D genes are given only for firm matches. Not every row has a clone size; where given, it reads once, few, many or a size class.

D	V	J	size	length	CDR3	DNA
.	TRBV7-2	TRBJ1-6	.	15	CASSQRLAVNSPLHF	TGTGCCAGCAGCCAAAGATTGGCAGTAAATTCACCCCTCCACTTT
.	TRBV6-2/TRBV6-3	TRBJ2-6	.	14	CASGGVAGANVLTF	TGTGCCAGCGGCGGGGTGGCTGGGGCCAACGTCCTGACTTTC
.	TRBV9	TRBJ1-2	.	14	CASSLGGGVYGYTF	TGTGCCAGCAGCCTAGGCGGAGGGGTCTATGGCTACACCTTC
.	TRBV25-1	TRBJ1-1	few	14	CASSLGQTNTEAFF	TGTGCCAGCAGTCTCGGACAGACGAACACTGAAGCTTTCTTT
.	TRBV6-2/TRBV6-3	TRBJ2-1	.	13	CASSYVAYNEQFF	TGTGCCAGCAGTTACGTTGCTTACAATGAGCAGTTCTTC
.	TRBV6-1	TRBJ2-3	.	16	CASSGGSGPFTDTQYF	TGTGCCAGCAGCGGGGGCTCGGGCCCATTCACAGATACGCAGTATTTT
.	TRBV9	TRBJ1-1	.	15	CASSPTEGKNTEAFF	TGTGCCAGCAGCCCGACGGAGGGGAAGAACACTGAAGCTTTCTTT
.	TRBV5-1	TRBJ2-3	.	15	CASSLDPTATDTQYF	TGCGCCAGCAGCTTGGACCCCACAGCCACAGATACGCAGTATTTT
.	TRBV4-3	TRBJ1-6	.	15	CASSQEGLGESPLHF	TGCGCCAGCAGCCAAGAGGGATTGGGGGAATCACCCCTCCACTTT
TRBD2	TRBV5-1	TRBJ2-3	.	16	CASSPSRRGARDTQYF	TGCGCCAGCAGCCCGAGCCGGCGGGGGGCGCGGGATACGCAGTATTTT
.	TRBV24-1	TRBJ1-2	once	12	CATASRRYGYTF	TGTGCCACCGCAAGTAGGCGCTATGGCTACACCTTC
.	TRBV27	TRBJ2-2	few	12	CASSSGTGELFF	TGTGCCAGCTCCAGTGGAACCGGGGAGCTGTTTTTT
TRBD1	TRBV15	TRBJ2-1	.	15	CATSRDPTQGDEQFF	TGTGCCACCAGCAGGGACCCTACCCAGGGGGATGAGCAGTTCTTC
.	TRBV27	TRBJ1-5	.	13	CASRDGRYQPQHF	TGTGCCTCTCGGGACGGACGTTATCAGCCCCAGCATTTT
.	TRBV7-9	TRBJ2-4	.	12	CASSFSGNIQYF	TGTGCCAGCAGCTTCAGTGGAAACATTCAGTACTTC
.	TRBV6-2/TRBV6-3	TRBJ2-3	once	17	CASSYSRRDPVTDTQYF	TGTGCCAGCAGTTATTCGCGCCGGGACCCAGTCACAGATACGCAGTATTTT
.	TRBV7-6	TRBJ1-1	.	15	CASSLASGVGTEAFF	TGTGCCAGCAGCTTAGCGTCGGGAGTGGGCACTGAAGCTTTCTTT
.	TRBV9	TRBJ1-1	.	17	CASSLSHRRGPGVEAFF	TGTGCCAGCAGCCTTAGCCATCGCAGGGGACCTGGCGTTGAAGCTTTCTTT
TRBD1	TRBV4-2	TRBJ2-7	.	16	CASSQDADRGIYEQYF	TGTGCCAGCAGCCAAGATGCGGACAGGGGAATCTACGAGCAGTACTTC
.	TRBV20-1	TRBJ1-1	.	13	CSASPGVSTEAFF	TGCAGTGCTAGCCCAGGTGTTAGCACTGAAGCTTTCTTT
.	TRBV3-1	TRBJ1-5	.	14	CASSQTQGEQPQHF	TGTGCCAGCAGCCAAACACAGGGAGAGCAGCCCCAGCATTTT
.	TRBV7-8	TRBJ2-1	.	11	CASSHRDEQFF	TGTGCCAGCAGCCACAGGGATGAGCAGTTCTTC
.	TRBV12-3/TRBV12-4	TRBJ2-2	.	11	CASREGGELFF	TGTGCCAGCAGGGAGGGCGGGGAGCTGTTTTTT
.	TRBV7-9	TRBJ2-1	.	15	CASSIPGSLYNEQFF	TGTGCCAGCAGTATCCCGGGGAGCCTATACAATGAGCAGTTCTTC
.	TRBV27	TRBJ1-5	few	12	CASSLPNQPQHF	TGTGCCAGCAGTTTGCCAAATCAGCCCCAGCATTTT
.	TRBV13	TRBJ2-5	.	14	CASSLRAAEGTQYF	TGTGCCAGCAGCCTCAGGGCCGCGGAGGGGACCCAGTACTTC
.	TRBV12-3/TRBV12-4	TRBJ2-7	.	13	CASRTQGSYEQYF	TGTGCCAGCAGAACTCAGGGTTCCTACGAGCAGTACTTC
TRBD2	TRBV7-2	TRBJ2-7	.	15	CASSPTSGGSLEQYF	TGTGCCAGCAGCCCTACTAGCGGGGGCTCGCTCGAGCAGTACTTC
TRBD2	TRBV4-1	TRBJ2-7	.	15	CASSQAPGTTYEQYF	TGCGCCAGCAGCCAAGCCCCCGGGACTACCTACGAGCAGTACTTC
.	TRBV7-6	TRBJ2-5	.	15	CASSLIPGPQETQYF	TGTGCCAGCAGCTTAATTCCGGGACCCCAAGAGACCCAGTACTTC
.	TRBV15	TRBJ1-1	once	13	CATSSNRNTEAFF	TGTGCCACCAGCAGTAACAGGAACACTGAAGCTTTCTTT
.	TRBV7-8	TRBJ2-3	.	16	CASSSPGSGLTDTQYF	TGTGCCAGCAGTTCCCCGGGTAGCGGCCTCACAGATACGCAGTATTTT
.	TRBV5-1	TRBJ1-1	.	16	CASSSWGNPMDTEAFF	TGCGCCAGCAGCTCATGGGGAAATCCCATGGACACTGAAGCTTTCTTT
TRBD1	TRBV14	TRBJ2-2	.	16	CASSHPDRGRTGELFF	TGTGCCAGCAGCCATCCGGACAGGGGTAGAACCGGGGAGCTGTTTTTT
.	TRBV4-1	TRBJ2-1	.	13	CASSQARGDEQFF	TGCGCCAGCAGCCAAGCCAGGGGCGATGAGCAGTTCTTC
.	TRBV6-6	TRBJ1-2	.	13	CASSYSQGYGYTF	TGTGCCAGCAGTTACTCGCAGGGCTATGGCTACACCTTC
.	TRBV7-3	TRBJ2-7	once	12	CASNTQGREQYF	TGTGCCAGCAACACACAGGGACGCGAGCAGTACTTC
.	TRBV20-1	TRBJ2-7	.	13	CSARDYHSYEQYF	TGCAGTGCTAGGGACTACCACTCCTACGAGCAGTACTTC
.	TRBV12-3/TRBV12-4	TRBJ1-5	.	13	CASSLGPPQPQHF	TGTGCCAGCAGTTTGGGTCCACCTCAGCCCCAGCATTTT
.	TRBV27	TRBJ2-1	.	14	CASSLRGGIGEQFF	TGTGCCAGCAGTTTGAGAGGGGGAATTGGTGAGCAGTTCTTC
TRBD2	TRBV5-4	TRBJ2-3	.	15	CASSFLRGDTDTQYF	TGTGCCAGCAGCTTTCTCCGGGGGGACACAGATACGCAGTATTTT
.	TRBV27	TRBJ2-2	once	14	CATATGTLPGELFF	TGTGCCACCGCCACCGGGACTTTGCCCGGGGAGCTGTTTTTT
.	TRBV27	TRBJ2-1	once	15	CASSSARDGGNEQFF	TGTGCCAGCAGTTCCGCTCGGGACGGGGGCAATGAGCAGTTCTTC
.	TRBV20-1	TRBJ2-7	.	12	CSATQGGYEQYF	TGCAGTGCTACCCAAGGAGGGTACGAGCAGTACTTC
.	TRBV25-1	TRBJ2-7	.	14	CASSEYRGGYEQYF	TGTGCCAGCAGTGAATACAGGGGTGGCTACGAGCAGTACTTC